This T cell receptor (beta chain) was documented in a study of shared clonotypes between healthy human individuals. CDR1 is SQVTM, CDR2 ANQGSEA, per germline. The length of the CDR3 is 10 residues. V was trimmed by 5 bases and J by 1 base, leaving 2 bases between them. Terminally differentiated effector memory CD45RA+ cells were left out of the naive CD8 fraction, which was CD45RO-negative and positively selected for CCR7. Method: immunoSEQ multiplex PCR; TCRdb's copy keeps in-frame clones and lacks some. The sample carries approximately 2,200,000 clones, roughly 91% recorded once. In the case of this clone: The sample has other DNA sequences that encode this CDR3 too.

Source material: naive CD8+ T cells from PBMCs. The clonotype was recovered from a young man in good health. Some clones in this sample may be carry-over from other donors' samples. The chain couples TRBV29-1 to TRBJ1-1; D is unresolved. In DNA form, the CDR3 reads TGCAGCGTTCGGAACACTGAAGCTTTCTTT. The encoded protein is CSVRNTEAFF.